Presented here are 2 T cell receptor beta chains from one specimen sequenced in a study of cytomegalovirus exposure and HLA in healthy donors. Repertoires were generated with immunoSEQ multiplex PCR, while TCRdb's copy carries only in-frame clones and drops some. The table includes 130,000 to 150,000 clones, around 90% detected once. The sequenced sample consisted of PBMCs. These TCRs come from a woman under 40 in good health and CMV-seropositive.

Here the CDR3 reads CASSSLLAGEETQYF. In DNA form, the CDR3 reads TGCGCCAGCAGCTCATTGCTAGCGGGAGAAGAGACCCAGTACTTC. This rearrangement joins TRBV4-1 to TRBJ2-5, with 10 bases aligning to TRBD2. Germline lookup yields CDR1 MGHRA and CDR2 YSYEKL. The length of the CDR3 is 15 residues. Trimming took 5 bases from V and 3 from J; bases not matched to a gene: 6.

The chain carries TRBV6-5 and TRBJ2-7, with 8 bases matching TRBD2. The germline CDR1 and CDR2 sequences are MNHEY and SVGAGI. The CDR3 is 14 amino acids. The V and J ends lost 6 bases and 4 bases, in that order; junction bases with no gene match: 8. The CDR3 nucleotides read TGTGCCAGCAGAGACAGGACTAGCCGGTACGAGCAGTACTTC. Protein sequence: CASRDRTSRYEQYF.